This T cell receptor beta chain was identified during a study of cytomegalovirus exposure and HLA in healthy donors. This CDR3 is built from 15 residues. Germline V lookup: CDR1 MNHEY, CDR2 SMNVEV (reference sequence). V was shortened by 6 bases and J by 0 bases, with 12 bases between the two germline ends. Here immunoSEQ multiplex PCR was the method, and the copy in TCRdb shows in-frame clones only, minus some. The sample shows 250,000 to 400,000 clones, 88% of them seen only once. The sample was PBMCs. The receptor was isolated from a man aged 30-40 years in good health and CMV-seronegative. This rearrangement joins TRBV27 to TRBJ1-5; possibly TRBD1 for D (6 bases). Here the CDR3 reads CASRRYRDSNQPQHF. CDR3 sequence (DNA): TGTGCCAGCAGACGTTACAGGGATAGCAATCAGCCCCAGCATTTT.